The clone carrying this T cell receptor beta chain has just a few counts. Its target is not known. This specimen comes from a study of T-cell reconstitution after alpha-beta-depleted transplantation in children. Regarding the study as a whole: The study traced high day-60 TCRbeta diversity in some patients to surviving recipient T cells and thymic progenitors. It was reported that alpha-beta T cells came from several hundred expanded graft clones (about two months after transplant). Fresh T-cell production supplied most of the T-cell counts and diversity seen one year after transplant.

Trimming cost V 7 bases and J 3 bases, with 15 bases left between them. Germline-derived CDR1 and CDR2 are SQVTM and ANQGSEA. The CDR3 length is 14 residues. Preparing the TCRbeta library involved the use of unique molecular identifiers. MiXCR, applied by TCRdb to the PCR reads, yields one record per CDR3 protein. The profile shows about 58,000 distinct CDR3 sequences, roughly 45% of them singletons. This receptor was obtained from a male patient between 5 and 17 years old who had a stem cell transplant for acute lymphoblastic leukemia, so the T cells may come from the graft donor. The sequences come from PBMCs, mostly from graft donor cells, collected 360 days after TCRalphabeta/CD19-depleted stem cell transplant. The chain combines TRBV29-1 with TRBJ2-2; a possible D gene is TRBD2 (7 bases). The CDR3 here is CSGGGGSYTGELFF. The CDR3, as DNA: TGCAGCGGAGGGGGGGGTTCTTACACCGGGGAGCTGTTTTTT.